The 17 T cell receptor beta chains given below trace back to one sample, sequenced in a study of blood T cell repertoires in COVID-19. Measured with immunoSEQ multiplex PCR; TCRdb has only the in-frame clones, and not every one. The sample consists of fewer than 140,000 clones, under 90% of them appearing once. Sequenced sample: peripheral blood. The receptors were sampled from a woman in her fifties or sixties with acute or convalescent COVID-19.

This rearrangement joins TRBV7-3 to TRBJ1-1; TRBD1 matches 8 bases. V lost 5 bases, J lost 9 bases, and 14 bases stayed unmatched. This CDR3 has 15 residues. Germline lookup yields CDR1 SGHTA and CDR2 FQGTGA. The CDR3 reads CASSALRGDRSKAFF. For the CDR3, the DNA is TGTGCCAGCAGCGCCCTCAGGGGGGACAGGTCGAAAGCTTTCTTT.

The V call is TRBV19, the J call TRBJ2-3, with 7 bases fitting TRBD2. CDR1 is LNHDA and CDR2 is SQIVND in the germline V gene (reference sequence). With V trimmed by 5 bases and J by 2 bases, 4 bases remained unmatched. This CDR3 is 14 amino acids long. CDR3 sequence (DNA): TGTGCCAGTAGTCCTGGACTAGACACAGATACGCAGTATTTT. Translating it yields CASSPGLDTDTQYF.

The CDR3 DNA reads TGTGCCAGTAGTAGGGGACAGGGACGAAACTATGGCTACACCTTC. Translation: CASSRGQGRNYGYTF. The gene calls are TRBV19 and TRBJ1-2, with 9 positions matching TRBD1. CDR1 is LNHDA and CDR2 is SQIVND in the germline V gene (reference sequence). Trimming removed 4 bases from V and 2 bases from J; junction bases left unmatched: 5. CDR3 length: 15 residues. The whole variable domain, remainder taken from reference TRBV19 and TRBJ1-2, is DGGITQSPKYLFRKEGQNVTLSCEQNLNHDAMYWYRQDPGQGLRLIYYSQIVNDFQKGDIAEGYSVSREKKESFPLTVTSAQKNPTAFYLCASSRGQGRNYGYTFGSGTRLTVV.

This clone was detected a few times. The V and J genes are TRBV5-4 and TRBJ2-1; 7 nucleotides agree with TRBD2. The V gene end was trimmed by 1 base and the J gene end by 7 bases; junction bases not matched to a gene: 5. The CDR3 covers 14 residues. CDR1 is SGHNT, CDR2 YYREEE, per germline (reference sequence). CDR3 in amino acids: CASSLWGRANEQFF. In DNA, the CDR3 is TGTGCCAGCAGCTTGTGGGGGAGGGCGAATGAGCAGTTCTTC. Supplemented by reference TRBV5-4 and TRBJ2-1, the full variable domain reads ETGVTQSPTHLIKTRGQQVTLRCSSQSGHNTVSWYQQALGQGPQFIFQYYREEENGRGNFPPRFSGLQFPNYSSELNVNALELDDSALYLCASSLWGRANEQFFGPGTRLTVL.

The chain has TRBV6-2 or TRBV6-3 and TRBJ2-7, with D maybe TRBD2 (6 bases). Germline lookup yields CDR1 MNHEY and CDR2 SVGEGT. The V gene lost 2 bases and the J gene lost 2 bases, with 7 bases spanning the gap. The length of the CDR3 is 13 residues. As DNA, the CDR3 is TGTGCCAGCAGTTACCGACTAGCCTACGAGCAGTACTTC. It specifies CASSYRLAYEQYF.

The CDR3 DNA sequence: TGTGCCAGCAGCAGGAACACCGGGGAGCTGTTTTTT. It is translated as CASSRNTGELFF. The V call is TRBV27, the J call TRBJ2-2; D gene uncertain. The germline V gene encodes CDR1 MNHEY and CDR2 SMNVEV (reference sequence). The CDR3 loop spans 12 amino acids. Trimming removed 6 bases from V and 1 base from J, with 3 bases in between.

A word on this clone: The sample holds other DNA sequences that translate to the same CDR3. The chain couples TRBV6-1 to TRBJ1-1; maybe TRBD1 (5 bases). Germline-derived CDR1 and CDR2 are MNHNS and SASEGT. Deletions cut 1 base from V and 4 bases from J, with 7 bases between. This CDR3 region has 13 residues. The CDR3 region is CASSEVRGTEAFF. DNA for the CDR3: TGTGCCAGCAGTGAAGTTAGGGGCACTGAAGCTTTCTTT.

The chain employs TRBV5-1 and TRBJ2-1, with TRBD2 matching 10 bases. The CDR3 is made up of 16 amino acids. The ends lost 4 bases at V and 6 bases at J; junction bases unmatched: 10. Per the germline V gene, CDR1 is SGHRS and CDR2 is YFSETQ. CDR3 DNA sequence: TGCGCCAGCAGCCCCCATAGCGGGAGGAAGGGCAATGAGCAGTTCTTC. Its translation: CASSPHSGRKGNEQFF.

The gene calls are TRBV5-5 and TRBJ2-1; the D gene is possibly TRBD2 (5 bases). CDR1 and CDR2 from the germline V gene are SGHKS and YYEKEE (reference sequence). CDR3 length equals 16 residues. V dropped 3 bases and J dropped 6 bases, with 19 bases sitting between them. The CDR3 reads CASSSHYVAGFNEQFF. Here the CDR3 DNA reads TGTGCCAGCAGCTCCCACTATGTGGCGGGCTTCAATGAGCAGTTCTTC. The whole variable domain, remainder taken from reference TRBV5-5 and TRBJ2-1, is DAGVTQSPTHLIKTRGQQVTLRCSPISGHKSVSWYQQVLGQGPQFIFQYYEKEERGRGNFPDRFSARQFPNYSSELNVNALLLGDSALYLCASSSHYVAGFNEQFFGPGTRLTVL.

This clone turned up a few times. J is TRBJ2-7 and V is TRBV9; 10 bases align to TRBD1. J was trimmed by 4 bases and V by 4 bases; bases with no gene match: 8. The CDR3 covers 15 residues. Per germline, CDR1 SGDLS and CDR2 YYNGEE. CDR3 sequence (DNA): TGTGCCAGCAGCCCTCGACAGGGGGCTGGGTACGAGCAGTACTTC. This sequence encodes CASSPRQGAGYEQYF.

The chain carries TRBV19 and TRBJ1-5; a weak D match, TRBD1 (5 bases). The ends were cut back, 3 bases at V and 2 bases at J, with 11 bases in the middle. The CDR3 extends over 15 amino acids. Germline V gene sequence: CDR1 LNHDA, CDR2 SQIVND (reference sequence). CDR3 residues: CASSMAKGGNQPQHF. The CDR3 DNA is TGTGCCAGTAGTATGGCTAAAGGGGGCAATCAGCCCCAGCATTTT.

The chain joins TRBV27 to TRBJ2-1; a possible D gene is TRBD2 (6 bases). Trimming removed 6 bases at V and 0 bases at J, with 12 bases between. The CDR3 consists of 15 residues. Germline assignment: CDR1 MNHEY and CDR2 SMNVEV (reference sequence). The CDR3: CASRLARSSYNEQFF. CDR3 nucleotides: TGTGCCAGCAGGCTAGCGCGGAGCTCCTACAATGAGCAGTTCTTC.

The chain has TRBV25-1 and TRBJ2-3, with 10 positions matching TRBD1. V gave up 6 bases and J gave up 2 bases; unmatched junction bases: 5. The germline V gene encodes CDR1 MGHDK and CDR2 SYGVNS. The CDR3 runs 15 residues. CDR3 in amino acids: CASRIGTGVTDTQYF. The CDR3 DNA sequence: TGTGCCAGCAGAATCGGGACAGGGGTCACAGATACGCAGTATTTT. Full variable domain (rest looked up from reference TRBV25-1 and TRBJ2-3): EADIYQTPRYLVIGTGKKITLECSQTMGHDKMYWYQQDPGMELHLIHYSYGVNSTEKGDLSSESTVSRIRTEHFPLTLESARPSHTSQYLCASRIGTGVTDTQYFGPGTRLTVL.

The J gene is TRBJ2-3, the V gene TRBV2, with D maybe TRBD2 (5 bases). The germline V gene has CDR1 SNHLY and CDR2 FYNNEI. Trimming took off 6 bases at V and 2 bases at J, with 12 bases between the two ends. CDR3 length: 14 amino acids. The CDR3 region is CASRLEADTDTQYF. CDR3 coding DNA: TGTGCCAGCAGACTAGAGGCGGACACAGATACGCAGTATTTT.

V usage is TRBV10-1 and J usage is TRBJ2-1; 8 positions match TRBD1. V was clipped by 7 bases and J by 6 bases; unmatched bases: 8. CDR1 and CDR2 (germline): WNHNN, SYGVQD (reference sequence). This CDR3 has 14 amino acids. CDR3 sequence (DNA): TGCGCCAGCACTCCGGACAGGGACGTCAATGAGCAGTTCTTC. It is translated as CASTPDRDVNEQFF.

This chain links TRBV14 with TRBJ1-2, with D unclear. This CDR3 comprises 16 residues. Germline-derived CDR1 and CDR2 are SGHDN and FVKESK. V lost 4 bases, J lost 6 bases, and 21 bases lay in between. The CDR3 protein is CASSPLGTAEGHGYTF. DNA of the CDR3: TGTGCCAGCAGCCCCCTCGGAACAGCGGAAGGTCATGGCTACACCTTC.

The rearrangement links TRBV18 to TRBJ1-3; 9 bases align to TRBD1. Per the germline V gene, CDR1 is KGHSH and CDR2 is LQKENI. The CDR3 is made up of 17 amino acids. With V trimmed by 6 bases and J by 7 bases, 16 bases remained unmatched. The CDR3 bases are TGTGCCAGCTCGGACACCCTTGGACAGGGGCCTTCGAACACCATATATTTT. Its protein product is CASSDTLGQGPSNTIYF.